Sequencing of this T cell receptor (beta chain) was carried out in a study of radiation and T cells in renal cell carcinoma. On the study more broadly: Nephrectomy followed 15 Gy stereotactic body radiation by 4 weeks.

Regarding time point: blood 2 weeks post-SBRT. Treatment of the sample: 15 Gy SBRT to primary tumor, nephrectomy 4 weeks later. The tumor was a clear cell renal cell carcinoma. A word on this clone: Its target is unknown.

Study results and limitations: In blood, top tumor clones expanded by 2 weeks, shrinking by 4. Without pretreatment biopsies, baseline tumor clonotype presence was undetermined.

The data were produced by immunoSEQ multiplex PCR, yet TCRdb's version contains in-frame clones alone and is incomplete. The top ten clones hold roughly 6% of a sample with 95,000 to 150,000 clones, 65% to 85% of them seen once. This sequence originates from a man between 50 and 59 years old with renal cell carcinoma. The sequences come from blood, collected from a patient whose treatment included radiotherapy and nephrectomy.

The CDR3 coding sequence is TGTGCCAGCAGTCCCGACAGCAGTATAGTCTATGGCTACACCTTC. Translated: CASSPDSSIVYGYTF. The V and J genes are TRBV6-5 and TRBJ1-2; D may be TRBD1 (5 bases). The V end was cut by 5 bases, the J end by 4 bases, with 17 bases between. Germline assignment: CDR1 MNHEY and CDR2 SVGAGI. This CDR3 region has 15 residues.